This T cell receptor beta chain is drawn from a study of control samples from healthy donors and cancer patients (dated by TCRdb to about 2020). A word on this clone: Its recognized antigen is unknown. No per-base quality is available; no much larger clone lies one base away.

Receptor libraries were prepared by the immunoSEQ multiplex PCR assay. Not all clones reach the TCRdb copy of this immuneACCESS table, which keeps in-frame sequences only. Checked studies attribute under half of the gap to unresolved V genes and leave the rest unexplained. For this sample the table gives thousands of clones, of which 82% were detected only once. The top ten clonotypes cover less than 35% of the sample. The CDR3 spans 17 residues, from the cysteine through the phenylalanine. Only the CDR3 part of the read is kept: 51 bases, read in frame from the first base. Trimmed from V: 3 bases; trimmed from J: 8 bases; junction bases lacking a gene match: 12. CDR1 and CDR2 are drawn from the germline V gene: SGHTA, FQGNSA.

Recombination connected TRBV7-2 to TRBJ2-2; 10 of the junction bases match TRBD1. This sequence was found in a man aged 65-85 years with lung cancer. The sequencing sample was made of PBMCs. CDR3 reads: CASSFRPGTGVMGELFF. The base sequence is TGTGCCAGCAGCTTCCGACCCGGGACAGGGGTCATGGGGGAGCTGTTTTTT.